A single sample is the source of the 3 T cell receptor beta chains below, sequenced in a study of T cell responses to AZD1222 COVID-19 vaccine. This table comes from immunoSEQ multiplex PCR, and its TCRdb copy is limited to in-frame clones, with some not included. Seen here are roughly 120,000 clones, roughly 87% observed once, and the top ten hold 10% to 15%. Sequenced here: peripheral blood, sampled on day 0 of MenACWY control vaccination. The receptors originated from an adult in good health.

The genes are TRBV6-2 or TRBV6-3 and TRBJ2-2; either TRBD1 or TRBD2 may supply D (6 bases each). The CDR3 sequence is 18 residues long. Germline CDR1 and CDR2: MNHEY and SVGEGT. Trimming shortened V by 5 bases and J by 1 base, and 20 bases separated the two germline ends. The CDR3 loop is CASSKRGDTGRNTGELFF. The CDR3 coding sequence is TGTGCCAGCAGTAAAAGGGGGGATACAGGGAGGAACACCGGGGAGCTGTTTTTT.

CDR3: CSVAQGGEETQYF. The CDR3 DNA sequence: TGCAGCGTTGCCCAAGGGGGGGAAGAGACCCAGTACTTC. The genes are TRBV29-1 and TRBJ2-5; tentatively, D is TRBD2 (7 bases). CDR1 is SQVTM and CDR2 is ANQGSEA in the germline V gene. The V and J ends lost 4 bases and 3 bases respectively, with 12 bases between them. CDR3 length equals 13 residues.

This clone was seen only once. The gene calls are TRBV7-9 and TRBJ1-1; D might be TRBD1 (6 bases). V shed 5 bases and J shed 9 bases, with 16 bases lying between them. The CDR3 is 13 residues long. Germline V gives CDR1 SEHNR, CDR2 FQNEAQ (reference sequence). CDR3 sequence: CASSTTRQGKAFF. CDR3 bases: TGTGCCAGCAGCACTACCCGGCAGGGGAAAGCTTTCTTT.